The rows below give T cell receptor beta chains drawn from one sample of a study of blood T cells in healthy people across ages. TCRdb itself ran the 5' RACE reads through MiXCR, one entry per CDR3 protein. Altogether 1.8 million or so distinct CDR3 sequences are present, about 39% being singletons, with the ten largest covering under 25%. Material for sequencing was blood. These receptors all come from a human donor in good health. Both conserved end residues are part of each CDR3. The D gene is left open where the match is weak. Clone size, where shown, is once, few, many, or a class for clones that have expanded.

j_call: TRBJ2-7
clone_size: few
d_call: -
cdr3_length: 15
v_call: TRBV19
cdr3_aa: CASSIYWGSPYEQYF
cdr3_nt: TGTGCCAGTAGTATATACTGGGGCTCCCCCTACGAGCAGTACTTC

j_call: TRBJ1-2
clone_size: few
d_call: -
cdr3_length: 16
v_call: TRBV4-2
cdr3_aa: CASSPQGRRGRYGYTF
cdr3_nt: TGTGCCAGCAGCCCCCAAGGGCGCCGGGGCAGATATGGCTACACCTTC

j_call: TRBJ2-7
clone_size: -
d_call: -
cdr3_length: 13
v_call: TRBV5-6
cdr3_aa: CASSLALFHEQYF
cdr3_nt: TGTGCCAGCAGCTTGGCGCTCTTCCACGAGCAGTACTTC

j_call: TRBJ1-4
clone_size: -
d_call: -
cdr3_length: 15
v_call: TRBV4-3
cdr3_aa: CASSLQPRVGEKLFF
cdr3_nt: TGCGCCAGCAGCCTCCAGCCCCGGGTTGGAGAAAAACTGTTTTTT

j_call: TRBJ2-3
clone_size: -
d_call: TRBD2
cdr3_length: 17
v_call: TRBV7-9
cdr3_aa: CASSFPVAGVSTDTQYF
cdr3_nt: TGTGCCAGCAGCTTTCCCGTAGCGGGGGTGAGCACAGATACGCAGTATTTT

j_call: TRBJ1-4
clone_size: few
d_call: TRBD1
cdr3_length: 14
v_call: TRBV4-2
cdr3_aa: CASSQGQGDEKLFF
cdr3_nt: TGTGCCAGCAGCCAAGGGCAGGGGGATGAAAAACTGTTTTTT

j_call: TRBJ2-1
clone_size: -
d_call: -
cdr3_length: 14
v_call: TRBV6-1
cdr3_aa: CASSDGTLVYEQFF
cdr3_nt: TGTGCCAGCAGTGACGGAACCCTAGTCTATGAGCAGTTCTTC

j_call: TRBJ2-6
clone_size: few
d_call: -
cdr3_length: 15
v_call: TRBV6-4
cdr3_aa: CASSDEKSGANVLTF
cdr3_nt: TGTGCCAGCAGTGACGAGAAGTCTGGGGCCAACGTCCTGACTTTC

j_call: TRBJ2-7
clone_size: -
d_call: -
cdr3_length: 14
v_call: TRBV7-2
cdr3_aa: CASSANTGLYEQYF
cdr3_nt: TGTGCCAGCAGCGCAAATACAGGGTTGTACGAGCAGTACTTC

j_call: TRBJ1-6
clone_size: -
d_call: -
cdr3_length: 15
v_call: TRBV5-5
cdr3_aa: CASSRSGEPNSPLHF
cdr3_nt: TGTGCCAGCAGCCGCTCAGGGGAGCCTAATTCACCCCTCCACTTT

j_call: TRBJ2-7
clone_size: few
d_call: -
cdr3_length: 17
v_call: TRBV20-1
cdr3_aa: CSATGSYSGTRSHEQYF
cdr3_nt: TGCAGTGCCACAGGCTCTTATTCCGGGACACGCTCCCACGAGCAGTACTTC

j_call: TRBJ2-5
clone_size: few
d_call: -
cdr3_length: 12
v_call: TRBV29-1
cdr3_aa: CSSARGKETQYF
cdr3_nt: TGCAGCTCCGCGCGCGGTAAAGAGACCCAGTACTTC

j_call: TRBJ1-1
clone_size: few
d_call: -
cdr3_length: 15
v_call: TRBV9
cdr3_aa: CASSVVRGVNTEAFF
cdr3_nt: TGTGCCAGCAGCGTAGTTAGGGGGGTGAACACTGAAGCTTTCTTT

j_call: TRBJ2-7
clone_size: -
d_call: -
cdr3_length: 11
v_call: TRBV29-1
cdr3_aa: CSVGGTSGQYF
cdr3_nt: -

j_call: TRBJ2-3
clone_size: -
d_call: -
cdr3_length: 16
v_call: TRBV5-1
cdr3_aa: CASSLATQRGTDTQYF
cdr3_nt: TGCGCCAGCAGCTTGGCTACCCAGCGGGGCACAGATACGCAGTATTTT

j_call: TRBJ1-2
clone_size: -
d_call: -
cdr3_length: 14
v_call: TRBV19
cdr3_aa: CASSTGRTNYGYTF
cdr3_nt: TGTGCCAGTAGTACAGGACGGACTAACTATGGCTACACCTTC

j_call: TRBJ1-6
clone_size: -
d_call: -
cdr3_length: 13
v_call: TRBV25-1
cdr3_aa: CASKWENNSPLHF
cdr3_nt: TGTGCCAGCAAGTGGGAGAATAATTCACCCCTCCACTTT

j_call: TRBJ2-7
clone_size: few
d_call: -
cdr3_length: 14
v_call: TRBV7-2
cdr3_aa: CASSVGAVSYEQYF
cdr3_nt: TGTGCCAGCAGCGTTGGAGCGGTTTCCTACGAGCAGTACTTC

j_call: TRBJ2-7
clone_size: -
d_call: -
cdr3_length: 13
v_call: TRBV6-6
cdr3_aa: CASSYDQSGEQYF
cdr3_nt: TGTGCCAGCAGTTATGACCAATCGGGGGAGCAGTACTTC

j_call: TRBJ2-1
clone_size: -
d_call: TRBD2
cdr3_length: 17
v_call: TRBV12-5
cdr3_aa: CASGLAVTGGADNEQFF
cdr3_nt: TGTGCTAGTGGTTTGGCCGTAACCGGGGGGGCCGACAATGAGCAGTTCTTC

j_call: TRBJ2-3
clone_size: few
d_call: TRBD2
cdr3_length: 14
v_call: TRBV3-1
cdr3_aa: CASSHGLARDTQYF
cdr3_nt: TGTGCCAGCAGCCACGGACTAGCTCGGGATACGCAGTATTTT

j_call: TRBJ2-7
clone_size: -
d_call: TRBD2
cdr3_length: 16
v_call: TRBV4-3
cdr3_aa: CASSPNLGGMSYEQYF
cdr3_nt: TGCGCCAGCAGCCCAAACTTGGGGGGGATGAGCTACGAGCAGTACTTC

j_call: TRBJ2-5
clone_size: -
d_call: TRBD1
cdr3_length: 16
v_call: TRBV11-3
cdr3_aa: CASSPTLQGAQETQYF
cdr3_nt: TGTGCCAGCAGCCCTACACTACAGGGGGCCCAAGAGACCCAGTACTTC

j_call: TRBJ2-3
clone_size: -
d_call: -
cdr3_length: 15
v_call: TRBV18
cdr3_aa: CASSPPQAAGDTQYF
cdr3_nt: TGTGCCAGCTCACCACCACAGGCCGCCGGAGATACGCAGTATTTT

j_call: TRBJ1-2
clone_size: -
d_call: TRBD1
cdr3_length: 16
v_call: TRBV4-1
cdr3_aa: CASSQGGQRPSHGYTF
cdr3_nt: TGCGCCAGCAGCCAAGGGGGACAGAGGCCTTCCCATGGCTACACCTTC

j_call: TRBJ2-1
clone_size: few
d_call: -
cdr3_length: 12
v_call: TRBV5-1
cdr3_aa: CASKTSGNEQFF
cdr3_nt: TGCGCCAGCAAGACCTCTGGGAATGAGCAGTTCTTC